This T cell receptor beta chain was identified during a study of T cell responses to AZD1222 COVID-19 vaccine. General observations from the study: Repertoire sampling occurred only after the peak T cell response. When two AZD1222 doses had been given, Spike-specific TCR breadth and depth rose.

Trimming left V 5 bases short and J 5 bases short, with 12 bases between. Germline loops: CDR1 SNHLY, CDR2 FYNNEI. CDR3 length: 13 residues. As for this clone: Its antigen is undetermined.

Here immunoSEQ multiplex PCR was the method, and the copy in TCRdb shows in-frame clones only, minus some. The table lists about 160,000 clones, about 90% of them singletons. The specimen was peripheral blood, collected on day 0 of AZD1222 vaccination. This chain links TRBV2 with TRBJ1-2; D remains ambiguous. This sequence originates from an adult in good health. The CDR3 region has the DNA TGTGCCAGCAGTCCCGGACTCTTGTATGGCTACACCTTC. It is translated as CASSPGLLYGYTF.